Each of the 13 T cell receptor beta chains below was sequenced from the same sample in a study of shared clonotypes between healthy human individuals. The naive CD8 fraction comprised CD45RO-negative cells positively selected for CCR7 and excluded terminally differentiated effector memory CD45RA+ cells. Repertoires were generated with immunoSEQ multiplex PCR, while TCRdb's copy carries only in-frame clones and drops some. The sample consists of 650,000 to 800,000 clones, around 90% of them appearing once. The specimen was naive CD8+ T cells sorted from blood. All receptors derive from a young man in good health.

The V gene is TRBV28, the J gene TRBJ2-7, with D possibly TRBD1 on 6 matching bases. The CDR3 has 14 amino acids. The germline CDR1 and CDR2 sequences are MDHEN and SYDVKM. V was cut by 4 bases and J by 3 bases, with 13 bases left in between. CDR3 residues: CASSSVTGVYEQYF. The CDR3 region has the DNA TGTGCCAGCAGTTCCGTGACAGGAGTCTACGAGCAGTACTTC.

J is TRBJ1-1 and V is TRBV7-3; D is undetermined. Germline V gives CDR1 SGHTA, CDR2 FQGTGA. This CDR3 has 12 amino acids. Between the trimmed V and J ends, which lost 2 bases and 6 bases, there was a span of 7 bases. In DNA form, the CDR3 reads TGTGCCAGCAGCTTAGGTTCCGCTGAAGCTTTCTTT. This translates into CASSLGSAEAFF.

The gene calls are TRBV28 and TRBJ2-7, with a weak D call TRBD2 (6 bases). This CDR3 is 14 amino acids long. V lost 6 bases and J 4 bases, leaving 16 bases between the germline ends. Germline CDR1 MDHEN, CDR2 SYDVKM. The CDR3 spells CASSQTLAGYEQYF. For the CDR3, the DNA is TGTGCCAGCAGCCAAACCTTGGCGGGGTACGAGCAGTACTTC. Together with reference TRBV28 and TRBJ2-7, the CDR3 gives the full variable domain: DVKVTQSSRYLVKRTGEKVFLECVQDMDHENMFWYRQDPGLGLRLIYFSYDVKMKEKGDIPEGYSVSREKKERFSLILESASTNQTSMYLCASSQTLAGYEQYFGPGTRLTVT.

V usage is TRBV9 and J usage is TRBJ2-5; a weak D match, TRBD1 (6 bases). The CDR3 runs to 13 residues. CDR1 and CDR2 (germline): SGDLS, YYNGEE. The V and J ends lost 3 bases and 3 bases respectively, with 9 bases between them. CDR3 region: CASSGTVKETQYF. Written as DNA, the CDR3 is TGTGCCAGCAGCGGGACAGTCAAAGAGACCCAGTACTTC.

This clone was detected once. A far larger clone is one nucleotide away, so this likely arose from a read error. The rearrangement links TRBV23-1 to TRBJ1-5, with D possibly being TRBD1 (6 bases). TRBV23-1 is designated an ORF whose function remains uncertain. This CDR3 contains 16 residues. CDR3 region: CTSSQSNRVDYQPQHF. DNA for the CDR3: TGCACCAGCAGTCAATCAAACAGGGTCGACTATCAGCCCCAGCATTTT.

This chain joins TRBV2 and TRBJ1-1; perhaps TRBD1 as D (6 bases). Per the germline V gene, CDR1 is SNHLY and CDR2 is FYNNEI. Trimming removed 7 bases from V and 2 bases from J, with 20 bases in between. This CDR3 contains 16 residues. CDR3 region: CASIARGAQGNTEAFF. The CDR3 DNA sequence: TGTGCCAGCATAGCCCGGGGGGCGCAGGGAAACACTGAAGCTTTCTTT.

About this clone: The same CDR3 arises from other DNA sequences in this sample as well. The V call is TRBV9, the J call TRBJ2-7; D gene unclear. The germline gives CDR1 SGDLS, CDR2 YYNGEE. V was pared by 2 bases and J by 3 bases, with 6 bases between. The CDR3 spans 12 residues. CDR3: CASSVGGYEQYF. CDR3 bases: TGTGCCAGCAGCGTTGGTGGCTACGAGCAGTACTTC.

The rearrangement joins TRBV11-2 to TRBJ2-2; 7 bases agree with TRBD2. CDR1 SGHAT and CDR2 FQNNGV come from the germline V gene. CDR3 length equals 14 residues. V lost 1 base and J lost 7; bases outside the gene matches: 3. The CDR3 nucleotides read TGTGCCAGCAGCTTAGGGTCTAGCGGCGGGGAGCTGTTTTTT. Protein sequence: CASSLGSSGGELFF.

This chain links TRBV7-8 with TRBJ2-7; no firm D call. V lost 8 bases and J 4 bases, leaving 12 bases between the germline ends. CDR1 and CDR2 (germline): SGHVS, FQNEAQ. The CDR3 consists of 12 residues. The chain's CDR3 is CASASEPYEQYF. The CDR3 DNA reads TGTGCCAGCGCGTCTGAGCCTTACGAGCAGTACTTC.

The rearrangement joins TRBV29-1 to TRBJ2-3; D is unresolved. V lost 7 bases, J lost 0 bases, and 17 bases lay in between. Germline V CDR1 and CDR2: SQVTM, ANQGSEA. This CDR3 is 15 amino acids long. CDR3 region: CSASLAPPSTDTQYF. CDR3 nucleotide sequence: TGCAGCGCCTCGTTGGCCCCGCCAAGCACAGATACGCAGTATTTT.

A single count supports this clone. The rearrangement joins TRBV2 to TRBJ2-6; D is uncertain. The CDR3 has 12 residues. The germline CDR1 and CDR2 sequences are SNHLY and FYNNEI. Trimming pared 9 bases from V and 0 bases from J, leaving 3 bases between. The chain's CDR3 is CARLSGANVLTF. CDR3 in DNA: TGTGCCAGGCTCTCTGGGGCCAACGTCCTGACTTTC.

The chain carries TRBV5-4 and TRBJ1-4; D is undetermined. From germline, CDR1 is SGHNT and CDR2 YYREEE (reference sequence). V shed 0 bases and J shed 4 bases, with 7 bases lying between them. The CDR3 is 14 residues long. Here the CDR3 reads CASSLEGGNEKLFF. Written as DNA, the CDR3 is TGTGCCAGCAGCTTGGAGGGCGGTAATGAAAAACTGTTTTTT.

This chain joins TRBV19 and TRBJ1-4, with a weak D call TRBD1 (5 bases). In germline, CDR1 is LNHDA, CDR2 SQIVND (reference sequence). V shed 3 bases and J shed 1 base, with 12 bases lying between them. CDR3 size: 16 residues. The DNA for the CDR3 is TGTGCCAGTAGTATTGGAGAGCAGGGAACTAATGAAAAACTGTTTTTT. This codes for CASSIGEQGTNEKLFF.